This T cell receptor beta chain emerged from a study of T cell repertoires in cytomegalovirus infection. This clonotype appeared a few times. The CDR3 is 15 amino acids. Trimming at V came to 3 bases and at J to 4 bases, leaving 8 bases not matched to a gene. Germline V gene lookup returns CDR1 MDHEN and CDR2 SYDVKM. TCRdb analysed the reads with MiXCR anew, one entry per CDR3 protein. Among about 180,000 distinct CDR3 sequences listed, about a sixth were seen once. Material for sequencing was CD8+ T cells from PBMCs. This receptor was taken from a human donor in good health (CMV status not recorded). Some clones in this sample may be carry-over from other donors' samples. The chain has TRBV28 and TRBJ1-1; TRBD1 aligns across 7 bases. CDR3 nucleotides: TGTGCCAGCAGTTTGGGACAGACCTTACTCACTGAAGCTTTCTTT. This codes for CASSLGQTLLTEAFF.